The clone carrying this TCR beta chain occurred a few times. The same CDR3 is also encoded by other DNA sequences in this sample. Using immunoSEQ multiplex PCR, the repertoire was profiled, and TCRdb retains in-frame clones only, with some absent. In the table there are approximately 700,000 clones, around 78% of which are singletons. The record originates from a study of shared clonotypes between healthy human individuals. For the study at large: The composition of the donors was a couple of women and a few men aged 18 to 49.

J was trimmed by 4 bases and V by 7 bases; bases with no gene match: 5. The CDR3 extends over 14 amino acids. Looked up from germline, CDR1 is LNHDA and CDR2 is SQIVND (reference sequence). The chain couples TRBV19 to TRBJ2-7, with 12 nucleotides matching TRBD2. What was sequenced was memory CD4+ T cells sorted from blood. Described subset: CD45RA-negative fraction. This TCR was recovered from a woman younger than 45 in good health. CDR3 region: CASKSTSGRYEQYF. The CDR3 region has the DNA TGTGCCAGTAAATCGACTAGCGGGAGATACGAGCAGTACTTC.